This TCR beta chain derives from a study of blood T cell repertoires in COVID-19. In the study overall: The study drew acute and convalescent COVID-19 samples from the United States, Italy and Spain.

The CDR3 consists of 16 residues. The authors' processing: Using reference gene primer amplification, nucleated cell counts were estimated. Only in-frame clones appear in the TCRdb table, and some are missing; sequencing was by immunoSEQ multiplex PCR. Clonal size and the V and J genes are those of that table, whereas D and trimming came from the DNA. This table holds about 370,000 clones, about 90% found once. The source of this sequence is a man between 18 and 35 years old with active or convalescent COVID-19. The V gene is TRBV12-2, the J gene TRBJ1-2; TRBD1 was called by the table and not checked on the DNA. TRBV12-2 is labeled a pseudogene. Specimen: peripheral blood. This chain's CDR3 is CASRPKGDNKNYGYTF. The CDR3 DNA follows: TGTGCAAGTCGCCCTAAAGGGGACAACAAGAACTATGGCTACACCTTC.